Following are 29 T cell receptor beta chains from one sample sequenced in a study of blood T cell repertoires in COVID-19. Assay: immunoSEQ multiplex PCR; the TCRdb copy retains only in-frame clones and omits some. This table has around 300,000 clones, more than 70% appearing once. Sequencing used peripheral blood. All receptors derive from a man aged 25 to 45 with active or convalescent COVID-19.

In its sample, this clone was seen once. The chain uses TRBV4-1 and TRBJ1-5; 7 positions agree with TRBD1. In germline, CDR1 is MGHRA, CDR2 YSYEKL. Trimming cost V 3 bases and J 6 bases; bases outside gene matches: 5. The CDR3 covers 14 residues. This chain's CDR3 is CASSHTGDGQPQHF. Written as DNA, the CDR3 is TGCGCCAGCAGCCATACAGGGGACGGTCAGCCCCAGCATTTT.

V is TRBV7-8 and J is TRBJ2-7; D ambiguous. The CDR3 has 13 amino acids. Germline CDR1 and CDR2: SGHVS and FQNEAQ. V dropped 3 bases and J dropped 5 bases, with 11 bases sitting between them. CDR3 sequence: CASSFQAPDEQYF. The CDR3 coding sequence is TGTGCCAGCAGCTTCCAGGCCCCCGACGAGCAGTACTTC.

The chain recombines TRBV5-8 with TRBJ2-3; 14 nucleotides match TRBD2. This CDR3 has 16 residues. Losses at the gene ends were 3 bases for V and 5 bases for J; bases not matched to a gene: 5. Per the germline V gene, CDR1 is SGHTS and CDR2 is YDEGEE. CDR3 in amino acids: CASSWGLAGDGDTQYF. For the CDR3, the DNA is TGTGCCAGCAGCTGGGGACTAGCGGGAGACGGAGATACGCAGTATTTT.

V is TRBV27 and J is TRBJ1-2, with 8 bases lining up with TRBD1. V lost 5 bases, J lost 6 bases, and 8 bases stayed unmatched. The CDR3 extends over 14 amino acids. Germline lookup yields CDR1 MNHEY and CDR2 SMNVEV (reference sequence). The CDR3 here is CASSEGQGTNGYTF. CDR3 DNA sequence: TGTGCCAGCAGTGAAGGACAGGGCACCAATGGCTACACCTTC.

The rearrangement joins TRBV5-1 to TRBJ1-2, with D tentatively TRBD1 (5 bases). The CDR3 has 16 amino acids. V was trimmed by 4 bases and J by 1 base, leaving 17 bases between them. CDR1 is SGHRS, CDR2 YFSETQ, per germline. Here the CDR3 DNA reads TGCGCCAGCAGCCTTACCTCAGGGAACCTTAACTATGGCTACACCTTC. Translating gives CASSLTSGNLNYGYTF.

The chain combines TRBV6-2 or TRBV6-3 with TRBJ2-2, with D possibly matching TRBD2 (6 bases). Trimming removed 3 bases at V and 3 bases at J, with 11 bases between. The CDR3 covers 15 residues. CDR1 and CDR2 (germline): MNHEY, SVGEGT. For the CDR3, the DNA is TGTGCCAGCAGTTATGGAGGGAGAGACACCGGGGAGCTGTTTTTT. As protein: CASSYGGRDTGELFF.

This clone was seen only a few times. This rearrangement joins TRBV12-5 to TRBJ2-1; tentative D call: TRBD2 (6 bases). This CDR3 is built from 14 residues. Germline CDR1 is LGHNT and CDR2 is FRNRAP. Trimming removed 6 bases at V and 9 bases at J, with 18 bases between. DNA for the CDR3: TGTGCTAGTGGGCCCGGGGAGGAAGGTAGTGAGCAGTTCTTC. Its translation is CASGPGEEGSEQFF. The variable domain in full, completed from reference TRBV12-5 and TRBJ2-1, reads DARVTQTPRHKVTEMGQEVTMRCQPILGHNTVFWYRQTMMQGLELLAYFRNRAPLDDSGMPKDRFSAEMPDATLATLKIQPSEPRDSAVYFCASGPGEEGSEQFFGPGTRLTVL.

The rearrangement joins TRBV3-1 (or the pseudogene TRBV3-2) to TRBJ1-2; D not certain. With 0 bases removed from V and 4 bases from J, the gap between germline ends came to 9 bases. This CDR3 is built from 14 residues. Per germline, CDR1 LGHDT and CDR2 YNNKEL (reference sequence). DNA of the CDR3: TGTGCCAGCAGCCAAGATCACCCAGGCTATGGCTACACCTTC. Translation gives CASSQDHPGYGYTF.

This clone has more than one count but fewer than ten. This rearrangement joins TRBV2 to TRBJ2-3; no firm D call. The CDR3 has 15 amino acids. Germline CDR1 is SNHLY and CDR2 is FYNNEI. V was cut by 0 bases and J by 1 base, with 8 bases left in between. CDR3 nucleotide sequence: TGTGCCAGCAGTGAAGCACTATTGGGCACAGATACGCAGTATTTT. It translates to CASSEALLGTDTQYF.

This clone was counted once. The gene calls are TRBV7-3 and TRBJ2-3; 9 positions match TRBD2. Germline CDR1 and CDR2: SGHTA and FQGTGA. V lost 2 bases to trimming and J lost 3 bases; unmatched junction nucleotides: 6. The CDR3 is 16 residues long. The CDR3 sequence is CASSLAGLARTDTQYF. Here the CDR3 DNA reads TGTGCCAGCAGCTTAGCCGGACTAGCGAGGACAGATACGCAGTATTTT.

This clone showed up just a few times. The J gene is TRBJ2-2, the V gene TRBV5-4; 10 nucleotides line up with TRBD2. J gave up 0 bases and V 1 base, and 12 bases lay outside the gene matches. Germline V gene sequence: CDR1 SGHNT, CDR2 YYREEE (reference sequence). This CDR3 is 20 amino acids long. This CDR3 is CASSLWARWTSGANTGELFF. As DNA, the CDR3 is TGTGCCAGCAGCTTGTGGGCTCGTTGGACTAGCGGCGCGAACACCGGGGAGCTGTTTTTT.

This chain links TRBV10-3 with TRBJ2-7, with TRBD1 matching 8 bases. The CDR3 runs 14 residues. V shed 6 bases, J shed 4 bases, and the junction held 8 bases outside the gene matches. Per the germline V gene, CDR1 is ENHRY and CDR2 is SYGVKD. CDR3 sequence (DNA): TGTGCCATCAGGGAGGACAGGGATAGTTACGAGCAGTACTTC. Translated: CAIREDRDSYEQYF.

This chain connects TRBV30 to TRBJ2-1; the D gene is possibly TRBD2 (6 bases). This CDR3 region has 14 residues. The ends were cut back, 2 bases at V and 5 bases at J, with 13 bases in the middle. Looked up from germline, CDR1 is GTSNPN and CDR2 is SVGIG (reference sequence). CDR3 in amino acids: CAWSMVAADNEQFF. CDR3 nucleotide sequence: TGTGCCTGGAGTATGGTAGCGGCCGACAATGAGCAGTTCTTC. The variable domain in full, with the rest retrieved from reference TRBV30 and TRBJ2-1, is SQTIHQWPATLVQPVGSPLSLECTVEGTSNPNLYWYRQAAGRGLQLLFYSVGIGQISSEVPQNLSASRPQDRQFILSSKKLLLSDSGFYLCAWSMVAADNEQFFGPGTRLTVL.

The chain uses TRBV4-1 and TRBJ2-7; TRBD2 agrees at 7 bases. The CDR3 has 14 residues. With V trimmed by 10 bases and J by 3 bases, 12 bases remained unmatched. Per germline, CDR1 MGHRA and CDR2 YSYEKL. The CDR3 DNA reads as TGCGCCACCCGGGAGGACCCGGGGGGCTACGAGCAGTACTTC. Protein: CATREDPGGYEQYF.

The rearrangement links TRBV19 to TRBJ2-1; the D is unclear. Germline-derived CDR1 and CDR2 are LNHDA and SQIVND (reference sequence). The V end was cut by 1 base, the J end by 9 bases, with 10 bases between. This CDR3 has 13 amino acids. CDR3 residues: CASSIGRQIEQFF. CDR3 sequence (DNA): TGTGCCAGTAGTATAGGGCGGCAGATTGAGCAGTTCTTC.

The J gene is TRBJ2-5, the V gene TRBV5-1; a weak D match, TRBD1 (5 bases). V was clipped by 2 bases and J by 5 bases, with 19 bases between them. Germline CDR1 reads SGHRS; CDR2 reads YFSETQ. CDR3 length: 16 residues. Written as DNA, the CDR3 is TGCGCCAGCAGCTTTGGTGGGGCCCACTTTGGGGAGACCCAGTACTTC. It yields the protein CASSFGGAHFGETQYF.

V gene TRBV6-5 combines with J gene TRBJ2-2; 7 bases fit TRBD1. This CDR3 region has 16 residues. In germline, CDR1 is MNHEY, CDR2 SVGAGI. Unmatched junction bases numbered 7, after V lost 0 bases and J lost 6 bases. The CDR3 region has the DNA TGTGCCAGCAGTTACTCGAGACAGGGAAGGTCCGGGGAGCTGTTTTTT. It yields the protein CASSYSRQGRSGELFF.

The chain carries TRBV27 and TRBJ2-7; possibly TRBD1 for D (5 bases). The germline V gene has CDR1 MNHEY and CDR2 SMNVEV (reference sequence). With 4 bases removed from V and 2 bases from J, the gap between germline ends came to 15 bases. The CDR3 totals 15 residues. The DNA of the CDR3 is TGTGCCAGCAGTTCGATGAAGGCAGGGCCCTACGAGCAGTACTTC. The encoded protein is CASSSMKAGPYEQYF.

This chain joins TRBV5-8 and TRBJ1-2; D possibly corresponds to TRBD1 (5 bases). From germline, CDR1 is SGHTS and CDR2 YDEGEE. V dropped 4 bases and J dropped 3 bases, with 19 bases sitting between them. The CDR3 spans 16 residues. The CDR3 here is CASSRGKAQWDYGYTF. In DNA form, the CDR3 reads TGTGCCAGCAGCAGGGGCAAGGCTCAGTGGGACTATGGCTACACCTTC.

The CDR3 region has the DNA TGTGCCAGCAGTACCGGGACTGACTATGGCTACACCTTC. Residues: CASSTGTDYGYTF. The V and J genes are TRBV5-4 and TRBJ1-2; maybe TRBD1 (5 bases). V lost 5 bases, J lost 3 bases, and 11 bases lay in between. The CDR3 length is 13 residues. Germline CDR1 and CDR2: SGHNT and YYREEE (reference sequence). The full variable domain, its missing parts supplied by reference TRBV5-4 and TRBJ1-2, is ETGVTQSPTHLIKTRGQQVTLRCSSQSGHNTVSWYQQALGQGPQFIFQYYREEENGRGNFPPRFSGLQFPNYSSELNVNALELDDSALYLCASSTGTDYGYTFGSGTRLTVV.

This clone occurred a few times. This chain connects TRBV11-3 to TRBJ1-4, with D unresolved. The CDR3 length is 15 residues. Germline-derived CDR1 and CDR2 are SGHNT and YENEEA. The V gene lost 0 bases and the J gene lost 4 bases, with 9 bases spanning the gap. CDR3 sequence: CASSLDGSGNEKLFF. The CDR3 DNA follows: TGTGCCAGCAGCTTAGATGGCAGCGGTAATGAAAAACTGTTTTTT.

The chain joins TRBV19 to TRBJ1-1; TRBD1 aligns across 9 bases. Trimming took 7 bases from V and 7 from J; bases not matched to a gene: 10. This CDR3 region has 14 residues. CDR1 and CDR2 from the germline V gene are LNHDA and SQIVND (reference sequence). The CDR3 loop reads CASTLPPGQGEAFF. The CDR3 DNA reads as TGTGCCAGTACCCTACCTCCGGGACAGGGTGAAGCTTTCTTT. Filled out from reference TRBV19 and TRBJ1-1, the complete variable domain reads DGGITQSPKYLFRKEGQNVTLSCEQNLNHDAMYWYRQDPGQGLRLIYYSQIVNDFQKGDIAEGYSVSREKKESFPLTVTSAQKNPTAFYLCASTLPPGQGEAFFGQGTRLTVV.

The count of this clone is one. CDR3 amino acids: CASRGGGSSPRGEQYF. The DNA of the CDR3 is TGTGCCAGTCGGGGGGGCGGGAGCAGCCCCCGCGGCGAGCAGTACTTC. The rearrangement uses TRBV19 and TRBJ2-7; 8 bases match TRBD2. CDR1 and CDR2 (germline): LNHDA, SQIVND (reference sequence). V lost 8 bases and J lost 6; bases outside the gene matches: 18. The CDR3 spans 16 residues.

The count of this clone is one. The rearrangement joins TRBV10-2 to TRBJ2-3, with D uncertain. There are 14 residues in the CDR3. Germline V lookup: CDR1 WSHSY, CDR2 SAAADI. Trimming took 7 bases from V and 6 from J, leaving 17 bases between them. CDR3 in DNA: TGCGCCAGCATTCTCGGGTCTCACTGGGATACGCAGTATTTT. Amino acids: CASILGSHWDTQYF.

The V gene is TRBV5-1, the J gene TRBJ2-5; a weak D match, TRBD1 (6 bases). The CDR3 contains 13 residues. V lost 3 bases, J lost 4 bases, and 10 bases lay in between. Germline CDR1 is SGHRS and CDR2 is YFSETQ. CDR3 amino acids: CASSSGVSETQYF. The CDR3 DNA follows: TGCGCCAGCAGCTCAGGGGTTTCAGAGACCCAGTACTTC.

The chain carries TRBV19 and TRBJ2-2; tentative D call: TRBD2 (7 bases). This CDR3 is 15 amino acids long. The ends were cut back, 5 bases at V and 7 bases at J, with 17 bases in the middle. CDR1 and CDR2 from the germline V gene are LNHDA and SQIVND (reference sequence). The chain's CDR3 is CASSRRRGGGGELFF. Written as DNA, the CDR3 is TGTGCCAGTAGTCGACGGAGGGGGGGAGGCGGGGAGCTGTTTTTT.

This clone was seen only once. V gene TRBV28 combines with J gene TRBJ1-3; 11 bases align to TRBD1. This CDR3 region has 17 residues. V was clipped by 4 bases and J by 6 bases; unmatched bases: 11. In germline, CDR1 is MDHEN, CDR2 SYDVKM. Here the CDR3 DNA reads TGTGCCAGCAGTTCCCCGGGACAGGGGGACACGTCAAACACCATATATTTT. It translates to CASSSPGQGDTSNTIYF.

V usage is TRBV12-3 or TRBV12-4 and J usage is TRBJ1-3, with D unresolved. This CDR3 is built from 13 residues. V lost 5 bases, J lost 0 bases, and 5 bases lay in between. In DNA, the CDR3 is TGTGCCAGCAGTCCAAACTCTGGAAACACCATATATTTT. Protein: CASSPNSGNTIYF.

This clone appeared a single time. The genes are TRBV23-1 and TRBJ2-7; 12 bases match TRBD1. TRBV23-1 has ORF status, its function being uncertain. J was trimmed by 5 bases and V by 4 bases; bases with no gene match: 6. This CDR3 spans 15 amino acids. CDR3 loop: CASSPGTGGANEQYF. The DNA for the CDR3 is TGCGCCAGCAGTCCCGGGACAGGGGGCGCGAACGAGCAGTACTTC.